Presented here are 28 T cell receptor beta chains from one specimen sequenced in a study of T cell responses to AZD1222 COVID-19 vaccine. Repertoires were generated with immunoSEQ multiplex PCR, while TCRdb's copy carries only in-frame clones and drops some. The table records about 120,000 clones, 75% to 90% of them present only once. Sequencing used peripheral blood, obtained 28 days after the second AZD1222 dose. Every receptor here comes from an adult who received the AZD1222 COVID-19 vaccine.

This clone appeared once. The identical CDR3 is also encoded by other nucleotide sequences in the sample. The rearrangement links TRBV9 to TRBJ2-2, with 10 bases identical to TRBD2. The V gene end was trimmed by 0 bases and the J gene end by 6 bases; junction bases not matched to a gene: 5. Germline values: CDR1 SGDLS, CDR2 YYNGEE. The CDR3 loop spans 16 amino acids. DNA for the CDR3: TGTGCCAGCAGCGTAGTAGCGGGGGGCCGGGCCGGGGAGCTGTTTTTT. This codes for CASSVVAGGRAGELFF.

The V and J genes are TRBV6-1 and TRBJ2-7, with TRBD1 matching over 11 bases. The germline CDR1 and CDR2 sequences are MNHNS and SASEGT. Trimming took 3 bases from V and 2 from J; bases not matched to a gene: 6. CDR3 length equals 16 residues. CDR3 in DNA: TGTGCCAGCAGTGAGGCGACGGGACAGGGGGCCTACGAGCAGTACTTC. Protein product: CASSEATGQGAYEQYF.

The V and J genes are TRBV28 and TRBJ1-4, with unresolved D. The CDR3 consists of 13 residues. Germline values: CDR1 MDHEN, CDR2 SYDVKM. V was pared by 8 bases and J by 3 bases, with 10 bases between. CDR3 DNA sequence: TGTGCCAGCCGCTACGGGCCTAATGAAAAACTGTTTTTT. Its protein product is CASRYGPNEKLFF.

The J gene is TRBJ2-5, the V gene TRBV18; D not resolved. Germline assignment: CDR1 KGHSH and CDR2 LQKENI. The CDR3 is 15 residues long. V lost 6 bases, J lost 0 bases, and 14 bases lay in between. CDR3 bases: TGTGCCAGCTCCGACGCGCTCAGAAACCAAGAGACCCAGTACTTC. It encodes CASSDALRNQETQYF.

This clone occurred a few times. This CDR3 is CASSLARSGTEAFF. CDR3 nucleotides: TGTGCCAGCAGCTTAGCGAGATCTGGCACTGAAGCTTTCTTT. The V and J genes are TRBV7-2 and TRBJ1-1, with D unresolved. Trimming stripped 0 bases from V and 4 bases from J, with 9 bases between. Looked up from germline, CDR1 is SGHTA and CDR2 is FQGNSA. The CDR3 covers 14 residues.

The chain employs TRBV5-1 and TRBJ2-5, with 12 bases fitting TRBD2. This CDR3 comprises 20 residues. Trimming removed 4 bases from V and 0 bases from J; junction bases left unmatched: 16. Germline V gene sequence: CDR1 SGHRS, CDR2 YFSETQ. CDR3 protein: CASSTGLAGSFTQNQETQYF. As DNA, the CDR3 is TGCGCCAGCAGCACTGGACTAGCGGGGAGCTTTACACAAAACCAAGAGACCCAGTACTTC.

The chain has TRBV5-1 and TRBJ1-1; a possible D gene is TRBD1 (5 bases). Trimming removed 0 bases at V and 7 bases at J, with 10 bases between. This CDR3 is built from 13 residues. Per the germline V gene, CDR1 is SGHRS and CDR2 is YFSETQ. CDR3 nucleotides: TGCGCCAGCAGCTTGGGACAGAATCTTGAAGCTTTCTTT. Protein product: CASSLGQNLEAFF.

The J gene is TRBJ1-2, the V gene TRBV6-5; possible D gene TRBD1, 5 bases. This CDR3 is built from 14 residues. Looked up from germline, CDR1 is MNHEY and CDR2 is SVGAGI. The V end lost 4 bases, the J end lost 2 bases, and 11 bases lay between the germline ends. The CDR3 loop is CASSSGTENYGYTF. In DNA form, the CDR3 reads TGTGCCAGCAGTTCTGGGACGGAGAACTATGGCTACACCTTC.

The chain uses TRBV7-2 and TRBJ2-7, with D maybe TRBD1 (6 bases). The germline V and J ends were trimmed by 7 bases and 7 bases, with 20 bases remaining between them. From germline, CDR1 is SGHTA and CDR2 FQGNSA. This CDR3 spans 14 amino acids. In DNA, the CDR3 is TGTGCCAGCATAGACAGGACACTTCAGGGGGAGCAGTACTTC. It translates to CASIDRTLQGEQYF.

This sequence joins TRBV7-2 and TRBJ1-2, with D perhaps matching TRBD1 (5 bases). CDR3 length: 12 residues. Trimming pared 5 bases from V and 2 bases from J, leaving 6 bases between. Germline V CDR1 and CDR2: SGHTA, FQGNSA. This chain's CDR3 is CASSRQNYGYTF. The CDR3, as DNA: TGTGCCAGCAGCAGACAGAACTATGGCTACACCTTC. Filled out from reference TRBV7-2 and TRBJ1-2, the complete variable domain reads GAGVSQSPSNKVTEKGKDVELRCDPISGHTALYWYRQSLGQGLEFLIYFQGNSAPDKSGLPSDRFSAERTGGSVSTLTIQRTQQEDSAVYLCASSRQNYGYTFGSGTRLTVV.

The chain couples TRBV18 to TRBJ1-1; TRBD1 matches 10 bases. The CDR3 runs 14 residues. CDR1 and CDR2 from the germline V gene are KGHSH and LQKENI. V dropped 3 bases and J dropped 4; count of bases not matched to a gene: 2. CDR3 loop: CASSPGDRGTEAFF. The CDR3 nucleotides are TGTGCCAGCTCACCTGGGGACAGGGGCACTGAAGCTTTCTTT.

The gene calls are TRBV19 and TRBJ1-6; 7 positions agree with TRBD1. Germline V lookup: CDR1 LNHDA, CDR2 SQIVND (reference sequence). There are 14 residues in the CDR3. After removal of 3 bases from V and 8 bases from J, the junction contained 4 bases not matched to a gene. The CDR3 DNA is TGTGCCAGTAGTATCAGACAGGGACATTCACCCCTCCACTTT. Translating it yields CASSIRQGHSPLHF.

The chain joins TRBV7-2 to TRBJ2-7; the D gene is possibly TRBD2 (6 bases). The V gene's germline CDR1 is SGHTA and CDR2 FQGNSA. Deletions cut 0 bases from V and 4 bases from J, with 13 bases between. The CDR3 contains 15 residues. The CDR3: CASSLAGGPQYEQYF. The CDR3 DNA reads TGTGCCAGCAGCTTAGCGGGAGGTCCGCAATACGAGCAGTACTTC.

This clone has a single count. The chain employs TRBV9 and TRBJ2-7, with D possibly called TRBD1 or TRBD2 (5 bases each). Deletions cut 3 bases from V and 2 bases from J, with 15 bases between. CDR1 SGDLS and CDR2 YYNGEE come from the germline V gene. The CDR3 spans 15 residues. Here the CDR3 reads CASSASTWDPYEQYF. The CDR3 DNA is TGTGCCAGCAGCGCTAGTACGTGGGACCCCTACGAGCAGTACTTC. Looking up the rest from reference TRBV9 and TRBJ2-7 gives the full variable domain: DSGVTQTPKHLITATGQRVTLRCSPRSGDLSVYWYQQSLDQGLQFLIQYYNGEERAKGNILERFSAQQFPDLHSELNLSSLELGDSALYFCASSASTWDPYEQYFGPGTRLTVT.

This clone has just a few counts. This rearrangement joins TRBV5-8 to TRBJ1-6; D is undetermined. The CDR3 is made up of 14 amino acids. CDR1 and CDR2 (germline): SGHTS, YDEGEE. V was shortened by 0 bases and J by 8 bases, with 9 bases between the two germline ends. The chain's CDR3 is CASSLGNRDSPLHF. The CDR3 region has the DNA TGTGCCAGCAGCTTGGGAAACAGAGATTCACCCCTCCACTTT.

The genes are TRBV6-5 and TRBJ1-5, with no clear D. V lost 7 bases and J lost 0, with 4 bases in between. This CDR3 comprises 12 residues. The germline gives CDR1 MNHEY, CDR2 SVGAGI. The chain's CDR3 is CASTTSNQPQHF. In DNA, the CDR3 is TGTGCCAGCACTACTAGCAATCAGCCCCAGCATTTT.

The chain carries TRBV5-1 and TRBJ2-1, with 16 bases aligning to TRBD2. The length of the CDR3 is 18 residues. Germline V gene lookup returns CDR1 SGHRS and CDR2 YFSETQ. V trimming: 1 base; J trimming: 8 bases; junction bases outside the gene matches: 9. CDR3 bases: TGCGCCAGCAGCTTGTCCGGGACTAGCGGGGGGGCAATTCATGAGCAGTTCTTC. This encodes CASSLSGTSGGAIHEQFF.

This clone was observed once. This chain links TRBV11-3 with TRBJ2-1; 9 nucleotides match TRBD2. The CDR3 is 16 residues long. J gave up 7 bases and V 1 base, and 8 bases lay outside the gene matches. Germline V gene data show CDR1 as SGHNT and CDR2 as YENEEA. CDR3 protein: CASSLGPGLAWNEQFF. CDR3 coding DNA: TGTGCCAGCAGCTTAGGCCCGGGACTAGCATGGAATGAGCAGTTCTTC.

The gene calls are TRBV7-2 and TRBJ1-2, with 7 bases identical to TRBD1. The V segment lost 1 base and the J segment 4 bases; nucleotides outside the gene matches: 9. From germline, CDR1 is SGHTA and CDR2 FQGNSA. The CDR3 is made up of 16 amino acids. CDR3 bases: TGTGCCAGCAGCTTAGGCCCAGCAGAGGGGGCCTATGGCTACACCTTC. Translating gives CASSLGPAEGAYGYTF.

The chain uses TRBV18 and TRBJ2-7; TRBD1 aligns across 9 bases. CDR3 length equals 15 residues. Germline V CDR1 and CDR2: KGHSH, LQKENI. V shed 3 bases, J shed 5 bases, and the junction held 8 bases outside the gene matches. The CDR3 bases are TGTGCCAGCTCACCTTGGGGACAGGGTTACCACGAGCAGTACTTC. Residues: CASSPWGQGYHEQYF. The entire variable domain, with the rest obtained from reference TRBV18 and TRBJ2-7, is as follows: NAGVMQNPRHLVRRRGQEARLRCSPMKGHSHVYWYRQLPEEGLKFMVYLQKENIIDESGMPKERFSAEFPKEGPSILRIQQVVRGDSAAYFCASSPWGQGYHEQYFGPGTRLTVT.

V and J are TRBV24-1 and TRBJ2-5; D is possibly TRBD1 (6 bases). The CDR3 is 16 residues long. Between the trimmed V and J ends, which lost 0 bases and 2 bases, there was a span of 12 bases. Germline CDR1 reads KGHDR; CDR2 reads SFDVKD. CDR3 region: CATSDLMGTSQETQYF. As DNA, the CDR3 is TGTGCCACCAGTGATTTGATGGGGACAAGTCAAGAGACCCAGTACTTC.

This chain uses TRBV3-1 (or the pseudogene TRBV3-2) with TRBJ2-5, with D perhaps given as TRBD1 or TRBD2 (6 bases each). Germline CDR1 LGHDT, CDR2 YNNKEL (reference sequence). CDR3 length: 17 residues. The ends were cut back, 0 bases at V and 5 bases at J, with 19 bases in the middle. The CDR3 region has the DNA TGTGCCAGCAGCCAAGATGGATTAGCCGGGGGCCTGGAGACCCAGTACTTC. Protein sequence: CASSQDGLAGGLETQYF.

The gene calls are TRBV7-2 and TRBJ1-2; 8 positions match TRBD1. The CDR3 loop spans 14 amino acids. Germline values: CDR1 SGHTA, CDR2 FQGNSA. The ends lost 3 bases at V and 2 bases at J; junction bases unmatched: 2. The CDR3 loop is CASSFDRGNYGYTF. In nucleotides, the CDR3 is TGTGCCAGCAGCTTCGACAGGGGAAACTATGGCTACACCTTC.

The genes are TRBV2 and TRBJ2-1; tentative D call: TRBD1 (5 bases). CDR1 and CDR2 from the germline V gene are SNHLY and FYNNEI. Trimming removed 8 bases at V and 3 bases at J, with 14 bases between. This CDR3 contains 14 residues. The DNA of the CDR3 is TGTGCCAGCTCCCAGGCAGGGTACTACAATGAGCAGTTCTTC. This gives the protein CASSQAGYYNEQFF.

The table lists this clone with a count of one. The J gene is TRBJ2-1, the V gene TRBV2, with 7 bases matching TRBD1. V lost 1 base to trimming and J lost 0 bases; unmatched junction nucleotides: 3. The CDR3 runs 16 residues. The germline CDR1 and CDR2 sequences are SNHLY and FYNNEI. CDR3 residues: CASSEEGGYSYNEQFF. Here the CDR3 DNA reads TGTGCCAGCAGTGAAGAAGGGGGCTACTCCTACAATGAGCAGTTCTTC.

The CDR3 protein is CASSIPPGQGIQPQHF. The CDR3 DNA follows: TGTGCCAGTAGTATACCCCCGGGACAGGGCATTCAGCCCCAGCATTTT. This chain uses TRBV19 with TRBJ1-5, with 9 bases aligning to TRBD1. This CDR3 has 16 residues. The germline V gene encodes CDR1 LNHDA and CDR2 SQIVND (reference sequence). V trimming: 2 bases; J trimming: 6 bases; junction bases outside the gene matches: 8.

This rearrangement joins TRBV9 to TRBJ1-3; D not resolved. The CDR3 runs to 16 residues. V was clipped by 0 bases and J by 0 bases, with 10 bases between them. Germline CDR1 SGDLS, CDR2 YYNGEE. The CDR3 coding sequence is TGTGCCAGCAGCGTAGGGCAGCTTAGCTCTGGAAACACCATATATTTT. Its translation is CASSVGQLSSGNTIYF.

This rearrangement joins TRBV11-1 to TRBJ1-1; TRBD1 aligns across 8 bases. Germline V lookup: CDR1 SGHAT, CDR2 FQDESV (reference sequence). The CDR3 is 14 amino acids. V lost 2 bases and J lost 5; bases outside the gene matches: 4. This CDR3 is CASSLSRGPTEAFF. Here the CDR3 DNA reads TGTGCCAGCAGCTTAAGCAGGGGGCCTACTGAAGCTTTCTTT.